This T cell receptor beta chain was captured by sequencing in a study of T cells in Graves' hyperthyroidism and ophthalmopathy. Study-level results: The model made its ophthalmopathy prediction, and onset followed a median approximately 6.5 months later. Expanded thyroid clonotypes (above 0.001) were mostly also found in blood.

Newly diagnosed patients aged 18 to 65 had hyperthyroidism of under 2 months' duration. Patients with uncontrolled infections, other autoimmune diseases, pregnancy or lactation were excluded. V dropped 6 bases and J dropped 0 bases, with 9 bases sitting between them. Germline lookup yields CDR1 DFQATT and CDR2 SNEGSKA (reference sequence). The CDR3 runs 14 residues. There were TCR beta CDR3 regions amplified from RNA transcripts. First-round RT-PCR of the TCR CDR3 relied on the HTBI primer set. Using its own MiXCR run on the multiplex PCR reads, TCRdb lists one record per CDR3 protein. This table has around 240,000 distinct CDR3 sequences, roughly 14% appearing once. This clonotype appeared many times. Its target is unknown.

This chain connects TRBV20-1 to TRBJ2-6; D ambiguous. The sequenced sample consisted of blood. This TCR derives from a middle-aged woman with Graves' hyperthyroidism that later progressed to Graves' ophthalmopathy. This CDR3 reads CSALSVSGANVLTF. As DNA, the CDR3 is TGCAGTGCCTTATCTGTCTCTGGGGCCAACGTCCTGACTTTC.